The 28 T cell receptor beta chains below were found in one sample sequenced in a study of T-cell reconstitution after alpha-beta-depleted transplantation in children. Preparing the TCRbeta library involved the use of unique molecular identifiers. TCRdb used MiXCR to reprocess the PCR reads, holding one entry per CDR3 protein. Of about 580,000 distinct CDR3 sequences in the sample, around 23% were seen once. This specimen was PBMCs, mostly from graft donor cells, taken 360 days after TCRalphabeta/CD19-depleted stem cell transplant. The receptor set was obtained from a boy in the first two years of life who had a stem cell transplant for acute myeloid leukemia, so the T cells may come from the graft donor.

This clonotype occurred a few times. The V and J genes are TRBV12-3 or TRBV12-4 and TRBJ1-5, with a possible D match to TRBD1 (5 bases). The CDR3 consists of 14 residues. V dropped 7 bases and J dropped 0 bases, with 10 bases sitting between them. In nucleotides, the CDR3 is TGTGCCAGCAACCCAGACAGTAGCAATCAGCCCCAGCATTTT. Amino acid sequence: CASNPDSSNQPQHF.

This chain links TRBV9 with TRBJ2-7, with D hard to call. V gave up 3 bases and J gave up 2 bases, with 12 bases separating them. The CDR3 is 14 amino acids. Germline CDR1 is SGDLS and CDR2 is YYNGEE. DNA for the CDR3: TGTGCCAGCAGCGCCCTCGCAGAAACCTACGAGCAGTACTTC. As protein: CASSALAETYEQYF.

The sample holds a few counts of this clonotype. CDR3: CASSQWGTEAFF. DNA of the CDR3: TGCGCCAGCAGCCAATGGGGTACTGAAGCTTTCTTT. The V gene is TRBV4-3, the J gene TRBJ1-1; unclear D gene. Germline loops: CDR1 LGHNA, CDR2 YSLEER. The CDR3 spans 12 residues. Trimming pared 2 bases from V and 5 bases from J, leaving 6 bases between.

This clonotype was counted many times. The chain combines TRBV7-6 with TRBJ2-3; D remains unclear. Trimming removed 8 bases from V and 3 bases from J, with 9 bases in between. The CDR3 has 12 amino acids. Germline V CDR1 and CDR2: SGHVS, FNYEAQ. The DNA for the CDR3 is TGTGCCAGCCCCCTCCGGACAGATACGCAGTATTTT. Its protein product is CASPLRTDTQYF.

This clonotype was detected only a few times. V gene TRBV13 combines with J gene TRBJ2-1, with 7 nucleotides matching TRBD2. The J segment lost 4 bases and the V segment lost 7 bases, leaving 13 bases of the junction unmatched. Germline loops: CDR1 PRHDT, CDR2 FYEKMQ (reference sequence). This CDR3 contains 16 residues. This CDR3 reads CASTSIWRGTYNEQFF. The CDR3 DNA reads TGTGCCAGCACCTCCATTTGGCGGGGGACGTACAATGAGCAGTTCTTC.

This clonotype was picked up many times. The chain has TRBV5-1 and TRBJ2-1; the match to TRBD1 covers 10 bases. Per germline, CDR1 SGHRS and CDR2 YFSETQ. Trimming at V came to 4 bases and at J to 0 bases, leaving 10 bases not matched to a gene. The CDR3 runs 18 residues. The CDR3 spells CASSPGTGDPRSYNEQFF. The CDR3 coding sequence is TGCGCCAGCAGCCCCGGGACAGGGGACCCCCGCTCCTACAATGAGCAGTTCTTC.

The J gene is TRBJ1-4, the V gene TRBV12-3 or TRBV12-4; D possibly corresponds to TRBD1 (6 bases). The CDR3 loop spans 17 amino acids. Trimming stripped 3 bases from V and 4 bases from J, with 18 bases between. The CDR3 DNA reads TGTGCCAGCAGTTTTCGACTCCGGACAGACTTTAATGAAAAACTGTTTTTT. The encoded protein is CASSFRLRTDFNEKLFF.

The CDR3 nucleotides read TGTGCCAGCAGCTTAAACGGGGGCGCCTACGAGCAGTACGTC. This sequence encodes CASSLNGGAYEQYV. V usage is TRBV5-5 and J usage is TRBJ2-7; perhaps D is TRBD1 or TRBD2 (6 bases each). The CDR3 has 14 residues. Trimming removed 2 bases from V and 2 bases from J, with 11 bases in between. Germline CDR1 and CDR2: SGHKS and YYEKEE (reference sequence).

This clonotype was counted between two and nine times. The rearrangement links TRBV6-1 to TRBJ2-3, with D tentatively TRBD2 (6 bases). The V end was cut by 6 bases, the J end by 4 bases, with 14 bases between. Germline loops: CDR1 MNHNS, CDR2 SASEGT. The CDR3 loop spans 14 amino acids. In DNA, the CDR3 is TGTGCCAGCAGCAAACTAGGAGGGCCAGATACGCAGTATTTT. It encodes CASSKLGGPDTQYF.

This clonotype was counted only a few times. The chain joins TRBV20-1 to TRBJ1-4; a weak D match, TRBD1 (6 bases). Germline V gene data show CDR1 as DFQATT and CDR2 as SNEGSKA (reference sequence). V was pared by 2 bases and J by 0 bases, with 19 bases between. The CDR3 runs 18 residues. The CDR3 DNA reads TGCAGTGCTAGATCCGGACAGTTGATCATTGCAACTAATGAAAAACTGTTTTTT. This encodes CSARSGQLIIATNEKLFF.

This chain uses TRBV11-2 with TRBJ2-7; D is unresolved. The V end was cut by 1 base, the J end by 0 bases, with 13 bases between. The V gene's germline CDR1 is SGHAT and CDR2 FQNNGV. The CDR3 is made up of 16 amino acids. CDR3 nucleotide sequence: TGTGCCAGCAGCTTAGCACAGACATCGATCTCCTACGAGCAGTACTTC. This gives the protein CASSLAQTSISYEQYF.

Points on this clonotype: This clone may be a read error of a much larger clone one base away. The chain carries TRBV2 and TRBJ2-3; D remains unclear. The germline V gene has CDR1 SNHLY and CDR2 FYNNEI. The CDR3 consists of 14 residues. Trimming stripped 6 bases from V and 2 bases from J, with 12 bases between. For the CDR3, the DNA is TGTGCCAGCAGGGGCAGGATCCACACAGATACGCAGTATTTT. It codes for CASRGRIHTDTQYF.

This clonotype appeared a few times. The chain is built from TRBV20-1 and TRBJ1-3; D is possibly TRBD1 (6 bases). The V end lost 8 bases, the J end lost 0 bases, and 11 bases lay between the germline ends. Looked up from germline, CDR1 is DFQATT and CDR2 is SNEGSKA (reference sequence). CDR3 length: 13 residues. CDR3 sequence reads: CSSTGSSGNTIYF. The CDR3 region has the DNA TGCAGTTCAACAGGGTCCTCTGGAAACACCATATATTTT.

This clonotype was counted many times. The CDR3 spells CASSSAGTGAYEQYV. The CDR3 nucleotides are TGTGCCAGCAGTTCCGCCGGGACAGGGGCATACGAGCAGTACGTC. The chain combines TRBV12-3 or TRBV12-4 with TRBJ2-7, with TRBD1 identical over 10 bases. This CDR3 has 15 amino acids. J gave up 4 bases and V 4 bases, and 7 bases lay outside the gene matches.

This rearrangement joins TRBV5-1 to TRBJ2-5, with D hard to call. The V and J ends lost 2 bases and 5 bases respectively, with 10 bases between them. Germline lookup yields CDR1 SGHRS and CDR2 YFSETQ. This CDR3 contains 13 residues. The CDR3 here is CASSFWDEETQYF. CDR3 sequence (DNA): TGCGCCAGCAGCTTTTGGGATGAGGAGACCCAGTACTTC.

This clonotype has ten or more counts. J is TRBJ2-3 and V is TRBV29-1; 10 nucleotides agree with TRBD1. Unmatched junction bases numbered 3, after V lost 2 bases and J lost 1 base. In germline, CDR1 is SQVTM, CDR2 ANQGSEA. The CDR3 runs to 15 residues. In DNA, the CDR3 is TGCAGCGTTGAAACCGGGACAGGGGGCACAGATACGCAGTATTTT. Its protein product is CSVETGTGGTDTQYF.

This clonotype was observed at least ten times. This chain uses TRBV4-2 with TRBJ1-1, with 7 bases aligning to TRBD1. Germline trimming cut 0 bases from V and 1 base from J; bases unmatched to any gene: 2. CDR1 LGHNA and CDR2 YNFKEQ come from the germline V gene. The CDR3 covers 15 residues. CDR3 loop: CASSQDWTGNTEAFF. DNA of the CDR3: TGTGCCAGCAGCCAAGATTGGACAGGGAACACTGAAGCTTTCTTT.

This clonotype was seen many times. For the CDR3, the DNA is TGTGCCAGCAGTCGCGGGACTAGCGGCCAGCAGTACTTC. This translates into CASSRGTSGQQYF. The chain employs TRBV6-2 or TRBV6-3 and TRBJ2-7, with TRBD2 identical over 11 bases. This CDR3 region has 13 residues. The V segment lost 5 bases and the J segment 8 bases; nucleotides outside the gene matches: 5. Germline V gene lookup returns CDR1 MNHEY and CDR2 SVGEGT.

The chain recombines TRBV18 with TRBJ2-7; no clear D. V shed 3 bases and J shed 3 bases, with 9 bases lying between them. Germline loops: CDR1 KGHSH, CDR2 LQKENI. This CDR3 has 13 amino acids. CDR3 nucleotides: TGTGCCAGCTCACCGGCTCCAGACTACGAGCAGTACTTC. It codes for CASSPAPDYEQYF.

This clonotype was detected only a few times. V usage is TRBV9 and J usage is TRBJ1-2; tentative D call: TRBD1 (6 bases). The CDR3 has 16 amino acids. CDR1 and CDR2 from the germline V gene are SGDLS and YYNGEE. Trimming removed 3 bases from V and 5 bases from J, with 20 bases in between. CDR3 loop: CASSDRQRRGGYGYTF. CDR3 nucleotide sequence: TGTGCCAGCAGCGACCGTCAAAGGAGGGGGGGGTATGGCTACACCTTC. Supplemented by reference TRBV9 and TRBJ1-2, the full variable domain reads DSGVTQTPKHLITATGQRVTLRCSPRSGDLSVYWYQQSLDQGLQFLIQYYNGEERAKGNILERFSAQQFPDLHSELNLSSLELGDSALYFCASSDRQRRGGYGYTFGSGTRLTVV.

This clonotype was observed a handful of times. This rearrangement joins TRBV12-3 or TRBV12-4 to TRBJ2-5, with TRBD1 matching 7 bases. The CDR3 covers 15 residues. After removal of 5 bases from V and 3 bases from J, the junction contained 9 bases not matched to a gene. The CDR3 reads CASSLRDRVEETQYF. CDR3 sequence (DNA): TGTGCCAGCAGTCTCCGGGACAGAGTTGAAGAGACCCAGTACTTC.

This clonotype turned up a few times. The chain links TRBV20-1 to TRBJ2-3; a weak D match, TRBD2 (6 bases). Trimming removed 2 bases at V and 4 bases at J, with 7 bases between. This CDR3 comprises 12 residues. Per germline, CDR1 DFQATT and CDR2 SNEGSKA (reference sequence). The CDR3: CSARRDSDTQYF. Written as DNA, the CDR3 is TGCAGTGCTAGAAGGGACTCAGATACGCAGTATTTT.

This rearrangement joins TRBV6-5 to TRBJ1-1; maybe TRBD1 (6 bases). The CDR3 length is 16 residues. Trimming left V 4 bases short and J 0 bases short, with 15 bases between. CDR1 and CDR2 (germline): MNHEY, SVGAGI. The CDR3 region has the DNA TGTGCCAGCAGTTTTCAGCGACAGGACATGAACACTGAAGCTTTCTTT. It specifies CASSFQRQDMNTEAFF.

The V gene is TRBV29-1, the J gene TRBJ1-1, with D perhaps TRBD1 (5 bases). The V gene lost 8 bases and the J gene lost 8 bases, with 18 bases spanning the gap. CDR1 is SQVTM, CDR2 ANQGSEA, per germline. The CDR3 sequence is 12 residues long. As DNA, the CDR3 is TGCAGCTCCAGGGTTGCTGGAAGAGAAGCTTTCTTT. It specifies CSSRVAGREAFF.

V and J are TRBV7-2 and TRBJ2-1, with a weak D call TRBD1 (6 bases). The CDR3 consists of 15 residues. Germline V lookup: CDR1 SGHTA, CDR2 FQGNSA. Trimming removed 4 bases from V and 3 bases from J, with 13 bases in between. The CDR3 here is CASSSIRTVYNEQFF. The CDR3 region has the DNA TGTGCCAGCAGCTCAATCCGGACAGTCTACAATGAGCAGTTCTTC.

This sequence joins TRBV7-6 and TRBJ2-3; D is undetermined. V lost 2 bases, J lost 2 bases, and 11 bases lay in between. The germline CDR1 and CDR2 sequences are SGHVS and FNYEAQ. There are 15 residues in the CDR3. The CDR3 here is CASSLRFSHTDTQYF. The CDR3 DNA follows: TGTGCCAGCAGCTTACGGTTTAGCCACACAGATACGCAGTATTTT.

This clonotype was detected a few times. J is TRBJ2-4 and V is TRBV29-1; D unresolved. The CDR3 has 12 amino acids. Germline CDR1 reads SQVTM; CDR2 reads ANQGSEA. V shed 5 bases and J shed 1 base, with 6 bases lying between them. This CDR3 is CSVSIAKNIQYF. For the CDR3, the DNA is TGCAGCGTTTCCATTGCCAAAAACATTCAGTACTTC. Variable domain in full (rest from reference TRBV29-1 and TRBJ2-4): SAVISQKPSRDICQRGTSLTIQCQVDSQVTMMFWYRQQPGQSLTLIATANQGSEATYESGFVIDKFPISRPNLTFSTLTVSNMSPEDSSIYLCSVSIAKNIQYFGAGTRLSVL.

The CDR3 loop reads CASSYSRGTSYEQYV. The CDR3 nucleotides are TGTGCCAGCAGTTACTCGAGAGGGACAAGCTACGAGCAGTACGTC. V and J are TRBV6-5 and TRBJ2-7; D might be TRBD1 (6 bases). V gave up 0 bases and J gave up 3 bases, with 12 bases separating them. Per germline, CDR1 MNHEY and CDR2 SVGAGI. The CDR3 length is 15 residues.